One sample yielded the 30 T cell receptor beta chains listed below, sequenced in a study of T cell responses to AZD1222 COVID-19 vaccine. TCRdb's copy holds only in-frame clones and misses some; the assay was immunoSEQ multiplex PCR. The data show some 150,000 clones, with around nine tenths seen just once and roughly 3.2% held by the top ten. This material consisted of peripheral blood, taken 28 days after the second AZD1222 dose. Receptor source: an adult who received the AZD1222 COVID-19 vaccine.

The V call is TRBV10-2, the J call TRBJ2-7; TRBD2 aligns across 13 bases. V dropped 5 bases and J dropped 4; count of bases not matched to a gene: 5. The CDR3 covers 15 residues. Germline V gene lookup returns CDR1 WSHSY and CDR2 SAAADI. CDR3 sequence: CASSSGLAGVYEQYF. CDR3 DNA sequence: TGCGCCAGCAGTTCCGGACTAGCGGGAGTATACGAGCAGTACTTC.

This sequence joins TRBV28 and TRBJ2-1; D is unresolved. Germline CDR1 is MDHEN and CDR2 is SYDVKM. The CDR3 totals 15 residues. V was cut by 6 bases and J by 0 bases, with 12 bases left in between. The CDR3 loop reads CASSRPGFSYNEQFF. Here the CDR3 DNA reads TGTGCCAGCAGCCGCCCGGGTTTCTCCTACAATGAGCAGTTCTTC. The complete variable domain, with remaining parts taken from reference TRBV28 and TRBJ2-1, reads DVKVTQSSRYLVKRTGEKVFLECVQDMDHENMFWYRQDPGLGLRLIYFSYDVKMKEKGDIPEGYSVSREKKERFSLILESASTNQTSMYLCASSRPGFSYNEQFFGPGTRLTVL.

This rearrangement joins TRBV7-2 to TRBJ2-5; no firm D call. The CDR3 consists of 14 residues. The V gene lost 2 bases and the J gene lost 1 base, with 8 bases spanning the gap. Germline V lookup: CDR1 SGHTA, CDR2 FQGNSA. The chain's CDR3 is CASSLMIIQETQYF. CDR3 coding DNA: TGTGCCAGCAGCTTAATGATAATCCAAGAGACCCAGTACTTC.

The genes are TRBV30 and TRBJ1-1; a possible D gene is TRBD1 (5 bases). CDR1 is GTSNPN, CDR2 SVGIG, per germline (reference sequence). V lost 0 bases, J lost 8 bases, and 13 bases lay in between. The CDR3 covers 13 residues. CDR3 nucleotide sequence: TGTGCCTGGAGTGTACCGGGGCTTGGAGAAGCTTTCTTT. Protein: CAWSVPGLGEAFF. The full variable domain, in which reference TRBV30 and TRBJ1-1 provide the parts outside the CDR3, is SQTIHQWPATLVQPVGSPLSLECTVEGTSNPNLYWYRQAAGRGLQLLFYSVGIGQISSEVPQNLSASRPQDRQFILSSKKLLLSDSGFYLCAWSVPGLGEAFFGQGTRLTVV.

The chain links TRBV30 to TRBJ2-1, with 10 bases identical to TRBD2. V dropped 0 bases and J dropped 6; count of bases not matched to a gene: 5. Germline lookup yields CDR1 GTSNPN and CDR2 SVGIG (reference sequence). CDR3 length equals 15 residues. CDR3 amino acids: CAWSVLGLASNEQFF. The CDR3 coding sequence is TGTGCCTGGAGTGTATTGGGACTAGCGTCCAATGAGCAGTTCTTC.

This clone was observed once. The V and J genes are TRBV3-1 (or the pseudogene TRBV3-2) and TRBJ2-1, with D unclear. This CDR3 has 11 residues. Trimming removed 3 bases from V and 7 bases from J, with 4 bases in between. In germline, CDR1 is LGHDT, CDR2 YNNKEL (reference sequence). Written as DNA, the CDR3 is TGTGCCAGCAGCCACGGGAATGAGCAGTTCTTC. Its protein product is CASSHGNEQFF.

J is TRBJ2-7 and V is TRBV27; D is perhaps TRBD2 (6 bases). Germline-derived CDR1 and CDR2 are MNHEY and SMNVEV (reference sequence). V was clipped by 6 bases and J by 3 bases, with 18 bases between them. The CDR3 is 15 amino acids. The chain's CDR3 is CASRPVAGPGYEQYF. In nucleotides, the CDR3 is TGTGCCAGCAGACCCGTTGCGGGGCCTGGCTACGAGCAGTACTTC.

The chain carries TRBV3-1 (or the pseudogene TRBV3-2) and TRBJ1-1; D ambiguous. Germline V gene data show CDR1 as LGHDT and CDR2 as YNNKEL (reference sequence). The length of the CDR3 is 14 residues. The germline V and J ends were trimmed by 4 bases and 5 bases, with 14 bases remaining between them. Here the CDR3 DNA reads TGTGCCAGCAGCCCCACGGGCCCAACGACTGAAGCTTTCTTT. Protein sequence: CASSPTGPTTEAFF.

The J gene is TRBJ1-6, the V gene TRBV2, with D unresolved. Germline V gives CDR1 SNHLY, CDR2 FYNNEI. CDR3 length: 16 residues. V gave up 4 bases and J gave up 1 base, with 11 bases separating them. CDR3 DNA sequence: TGTGCCAGCAGTGTAACGCGGCAGTCCTATAATTCACCCCTCCACTTT. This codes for CASSVTRQSYNSPLHF. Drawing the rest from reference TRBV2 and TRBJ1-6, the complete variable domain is EPEVTQTPSHQVTQMGQEVILRCVPISNHLYFYWYRQILGQKVEFLVSFYNNEISEKSEIFDDQFSVERPDGSNFTLKIRSTKLEDSAMYFCASSVTRQSYNSPLHFGNGTRLTVT.

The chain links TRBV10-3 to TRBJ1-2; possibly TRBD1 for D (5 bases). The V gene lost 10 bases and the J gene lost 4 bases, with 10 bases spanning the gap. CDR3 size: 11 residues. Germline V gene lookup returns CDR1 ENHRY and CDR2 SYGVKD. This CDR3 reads CASSGGYGYTF. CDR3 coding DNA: TGTGCCAGCTCGGGGGGCTATGGCTACACCTTC.

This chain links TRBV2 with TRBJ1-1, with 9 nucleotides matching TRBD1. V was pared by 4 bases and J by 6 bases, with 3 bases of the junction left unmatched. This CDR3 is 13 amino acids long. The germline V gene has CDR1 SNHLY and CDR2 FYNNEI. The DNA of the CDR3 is TGTGCCAGCAGTGGGGACAGGGATTCTGAAGCTTTCTTT. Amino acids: CASSGDRDSEAFF.

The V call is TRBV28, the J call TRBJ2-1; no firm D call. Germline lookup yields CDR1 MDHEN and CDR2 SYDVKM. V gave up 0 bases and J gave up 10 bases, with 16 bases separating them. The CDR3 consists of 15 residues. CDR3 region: CASSLWEQPIREQFF. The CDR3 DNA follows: TGTGCCAGCAGTTTATGGGAACAACCCATCCGAGAGCAGTTCTTC.

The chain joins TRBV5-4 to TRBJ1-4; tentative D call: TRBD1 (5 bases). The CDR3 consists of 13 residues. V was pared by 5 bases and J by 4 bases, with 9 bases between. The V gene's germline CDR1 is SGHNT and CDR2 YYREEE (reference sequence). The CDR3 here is CASRTALNEKLFF. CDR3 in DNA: TGTGCCAGCAGGACAGCGCTTAATGAAAAACTGTTTTTT.

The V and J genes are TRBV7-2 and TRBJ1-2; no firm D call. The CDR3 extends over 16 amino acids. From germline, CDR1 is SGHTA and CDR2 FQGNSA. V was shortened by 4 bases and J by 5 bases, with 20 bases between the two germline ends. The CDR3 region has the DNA TGTGCCAGCAGCTCCCCGCGCGGCGGCAGGAATTATGGCTACACCTTC. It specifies CASSSPRGGRNYGYTF.

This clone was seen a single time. CDR3 DNA: TGCGCCAGCAGCCTGGGGGAGAACACTGAAGCTTTCTTT. Translating it yields CASSLGENTEAFF. The chain is built from TRBV5-1 and TRBJ1-1, with D perhaps TRBD1 (5 bases). CDR1 and CDR2 from the germline V gene are SGHRS and YFSETQ. This CDR3 has 13 amino acids. The V and J ends lost 4 bases and 1 base respectively, with 8 bases between them.

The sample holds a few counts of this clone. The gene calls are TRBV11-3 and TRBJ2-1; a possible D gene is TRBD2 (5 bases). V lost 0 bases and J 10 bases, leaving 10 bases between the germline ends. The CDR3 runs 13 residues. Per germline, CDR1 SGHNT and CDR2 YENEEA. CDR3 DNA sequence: TGTGCCAGCAGCTTAGAGGTAGCGAGCGAGCAGTTCTTC. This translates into CASSLEVASEQFF.

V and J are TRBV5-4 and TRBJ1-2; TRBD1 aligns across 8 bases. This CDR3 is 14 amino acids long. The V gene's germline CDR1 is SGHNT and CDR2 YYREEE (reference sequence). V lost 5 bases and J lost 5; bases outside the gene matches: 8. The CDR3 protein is CASSFPGTGYGYTF. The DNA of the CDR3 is TGTGCCAGCAGTTTTCCCGGGACAGGTTATGGCTACACCTTC.

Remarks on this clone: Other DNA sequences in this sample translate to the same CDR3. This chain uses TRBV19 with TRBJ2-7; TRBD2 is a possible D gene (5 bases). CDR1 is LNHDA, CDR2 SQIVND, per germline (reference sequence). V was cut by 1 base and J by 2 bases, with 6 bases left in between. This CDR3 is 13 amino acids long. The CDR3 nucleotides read TGTGCCAGTAGTATAGCGGGGACCTACGAGCAGTACTTC. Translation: CASSIAGTYEQYF.

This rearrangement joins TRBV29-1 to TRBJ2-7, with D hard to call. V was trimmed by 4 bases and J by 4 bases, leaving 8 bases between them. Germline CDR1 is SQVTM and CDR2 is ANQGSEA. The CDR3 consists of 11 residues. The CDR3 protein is CSVVSRYEQYF. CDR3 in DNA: TGCAGCGTTGTCTCCCGTTACGAGCAGTACTTC.

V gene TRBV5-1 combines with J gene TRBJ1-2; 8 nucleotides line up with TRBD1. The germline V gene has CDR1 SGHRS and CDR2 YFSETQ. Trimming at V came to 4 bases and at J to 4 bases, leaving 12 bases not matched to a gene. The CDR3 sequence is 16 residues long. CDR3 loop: CASSPGRTGQGYGYTF. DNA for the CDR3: TGCGCCAGCAGCCCCGGTAGAACTGGACAGGGCTATGGCTACACCTTC.

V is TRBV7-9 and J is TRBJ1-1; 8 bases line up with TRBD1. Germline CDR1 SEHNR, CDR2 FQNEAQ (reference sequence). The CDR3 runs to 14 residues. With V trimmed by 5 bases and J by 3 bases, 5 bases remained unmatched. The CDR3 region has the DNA TGTGCCAGCAGCCTAGGACAGGGTTACACTGAAGCTTTCTTT. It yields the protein CASSLGQGYTEAFF. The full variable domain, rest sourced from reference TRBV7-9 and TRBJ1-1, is DTGVSQNPRHKITKRGQNVTFRCDPISEHNRLYWYRQTLGQGPEFLTYFQNEAQLEKSRLLSDRFSAERPKGSFSTLEIQRTEQGDSAMYLCASSLGQGYTEAFFGQGTRLTVV.

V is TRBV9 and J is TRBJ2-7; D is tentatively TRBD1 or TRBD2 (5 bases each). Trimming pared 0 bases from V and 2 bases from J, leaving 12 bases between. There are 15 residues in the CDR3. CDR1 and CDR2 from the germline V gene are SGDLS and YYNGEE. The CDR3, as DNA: TGTGCCAGCAGCGTAGCAGGGAGTTTGCCCTACGAGCAGTACTTC. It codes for CASSVAGSLPYEQYF.

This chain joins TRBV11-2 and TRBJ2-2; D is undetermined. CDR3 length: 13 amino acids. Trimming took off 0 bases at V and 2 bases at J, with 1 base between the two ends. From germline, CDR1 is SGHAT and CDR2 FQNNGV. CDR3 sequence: CASSLDNTGELFF. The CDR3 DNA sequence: TGTGCCAGCAGCTTAGATAACACCGGGGAGCTGTTTTTT.

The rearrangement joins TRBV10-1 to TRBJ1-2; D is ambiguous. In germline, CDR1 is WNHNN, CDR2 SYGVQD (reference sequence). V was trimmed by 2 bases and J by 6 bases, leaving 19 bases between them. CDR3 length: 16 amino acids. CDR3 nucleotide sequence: TGCGCCAGCAGTGAGGACGGGAGAGTGGACTATGATGGCTACACCTTC. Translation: CASSEDGRVDYDGYTF.

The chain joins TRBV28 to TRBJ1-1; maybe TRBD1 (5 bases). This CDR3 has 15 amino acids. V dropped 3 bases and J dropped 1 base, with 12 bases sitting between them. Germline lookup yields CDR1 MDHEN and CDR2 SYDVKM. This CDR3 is CASSLGGQANTEAFF. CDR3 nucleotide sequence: TGTGCCAGCAGTTTGGGGGGTCAGGCGAACACTGAAGCTTTCTTT.

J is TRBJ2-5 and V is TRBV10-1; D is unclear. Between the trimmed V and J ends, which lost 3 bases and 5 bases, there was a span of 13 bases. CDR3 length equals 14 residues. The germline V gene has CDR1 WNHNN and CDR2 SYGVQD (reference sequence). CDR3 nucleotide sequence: TGCGCCAGCAGTGACTCCCCGTTGAGGGAGACCCAGTACTTC. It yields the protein CASSDSPLRETQYF.

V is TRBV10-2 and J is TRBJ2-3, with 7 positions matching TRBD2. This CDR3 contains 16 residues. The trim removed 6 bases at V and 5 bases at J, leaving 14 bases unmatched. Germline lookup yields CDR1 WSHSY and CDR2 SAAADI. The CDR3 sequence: CASRNPRAGVKDTQYF. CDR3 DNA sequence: TGCGCCAGCAGGAACCCTCGGGCGGGAGTGAAAGATACGCAGTATTTT.

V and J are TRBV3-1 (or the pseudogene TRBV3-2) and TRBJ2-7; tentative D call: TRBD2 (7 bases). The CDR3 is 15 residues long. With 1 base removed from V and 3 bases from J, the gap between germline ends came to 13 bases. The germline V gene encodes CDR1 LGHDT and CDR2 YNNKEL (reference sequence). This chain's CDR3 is CASSQAGGHHYEQYF. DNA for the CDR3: TGTGCCAGCAGCCAAGCGGGGGGACACCACTACGAGCAGTACTTC.

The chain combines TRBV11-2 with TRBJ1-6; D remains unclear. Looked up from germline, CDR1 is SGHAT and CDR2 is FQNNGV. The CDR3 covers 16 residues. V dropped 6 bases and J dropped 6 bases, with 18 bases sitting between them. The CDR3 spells CASSPLGGQVNSPLHF. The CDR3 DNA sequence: TGTGCCAGCAGTCCTCTCGGCGGGCAGGTTAATTCACCCCTCCACTTT.

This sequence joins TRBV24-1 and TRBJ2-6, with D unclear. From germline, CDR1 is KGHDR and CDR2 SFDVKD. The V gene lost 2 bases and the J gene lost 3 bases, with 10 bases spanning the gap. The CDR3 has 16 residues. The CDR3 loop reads CATSDSKLGGANVLTF. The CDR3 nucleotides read TGTGCCACCAGTGATTCGAAGTTAGGTGGGGCCAACGTCCTGACTTTC.